This T cell receptor beta chain was sequenced in a study of beta chain features in type 1 diabetes. About the study: The number of sorted cells examined across all samples was around 110 million. Study results and caveats: Across all four CD4+ subsets, people with type 1 diabetes showed modestly shorter TCRB CDR3s.

V lost 6 bases and J lost 2; bases outside the gene matches: 4. Germline-derived CDR1 and CDR2 are MNHEY and SVGAGI. The CDR3 extends over 13 amino acids. Sorting that relied on CD45RO/CCR7/CD25/CD127/CD95/CD27 yielded CD4+ naive, central memory, regulatory and stem cell-like memory cells. Expressed TCRB transcripts were sequenced because the entire RNA isolate underwent reverse transcription. Only in-frame clones appear in the TCRdb table, and some are missing; sequencing was by immunoSEQ multiplex PCR. The repertoire consists of some 350,000 clones, with 9.5% to 10% occurring once and the leading ten covering about 0.64%. This clone showed up just a few times. Its antigen remains unknown. The same CDR3 arises from other DNA sequences in this sample as well.

Sequencing was done on a sample of central memory CD4+ T cells from blood. This chain joins TRBV6-5 and TRBJ2-7; TRBD1 matches 7 bases. The receptor's source is a man between 25 and 39 years old with type 1 diabetes. The CDR3, as DNA: TGTGCCAGCAGCCCGGGACAGCCCTACGAGCAGTACTTC. Its protein product is CASSPGQPYEQYF.